This TCR beta chain appears in the sequencing data of a study of blood T cell repertoires in COVID-19. The table lists this clone with a few counts. Here immunoSEQ multiplex PCR was the method, and the copy in TCRdb shows in-frame clones only, minus some. The sample consists of around 99,000 clones, approximately 85% of them appearing once. With 7 bases removed from V and 4 bases from J, the gap between germline ends came to 19 bases. The CDR3 spans 15 residues. Looked up from germline, CDR1 is MDHEN and CDR2 is SYDVKM. The clonotype was recovered from a woman older than 75 with active or convalescent COVID-19. What was sequenced was peripheral blood. The chain couples TRBV28 to TRBJ2-5; possible D gene TRBD1, 5 bases. The CDR3 DNA follows: TGTGCCAGCACCCCCCCGCAGGGTTCCGCAGAGACCCAGTACTTC. Its protein is CASTPPQGSAETQYF. The complete variable domain, with remaining parts taken from reference TRBV28 and TRBJ2-5, reads DVKVTQSSRYLVKRTGEKVFLECVQDMDHENMFWYRQDPGLGLRLIYFSYDVKMKEKGDIPEGYSVSREKKERFSLILESASTNQTSMYLCASTPPQGSAETQYFGPGTRLLVL.